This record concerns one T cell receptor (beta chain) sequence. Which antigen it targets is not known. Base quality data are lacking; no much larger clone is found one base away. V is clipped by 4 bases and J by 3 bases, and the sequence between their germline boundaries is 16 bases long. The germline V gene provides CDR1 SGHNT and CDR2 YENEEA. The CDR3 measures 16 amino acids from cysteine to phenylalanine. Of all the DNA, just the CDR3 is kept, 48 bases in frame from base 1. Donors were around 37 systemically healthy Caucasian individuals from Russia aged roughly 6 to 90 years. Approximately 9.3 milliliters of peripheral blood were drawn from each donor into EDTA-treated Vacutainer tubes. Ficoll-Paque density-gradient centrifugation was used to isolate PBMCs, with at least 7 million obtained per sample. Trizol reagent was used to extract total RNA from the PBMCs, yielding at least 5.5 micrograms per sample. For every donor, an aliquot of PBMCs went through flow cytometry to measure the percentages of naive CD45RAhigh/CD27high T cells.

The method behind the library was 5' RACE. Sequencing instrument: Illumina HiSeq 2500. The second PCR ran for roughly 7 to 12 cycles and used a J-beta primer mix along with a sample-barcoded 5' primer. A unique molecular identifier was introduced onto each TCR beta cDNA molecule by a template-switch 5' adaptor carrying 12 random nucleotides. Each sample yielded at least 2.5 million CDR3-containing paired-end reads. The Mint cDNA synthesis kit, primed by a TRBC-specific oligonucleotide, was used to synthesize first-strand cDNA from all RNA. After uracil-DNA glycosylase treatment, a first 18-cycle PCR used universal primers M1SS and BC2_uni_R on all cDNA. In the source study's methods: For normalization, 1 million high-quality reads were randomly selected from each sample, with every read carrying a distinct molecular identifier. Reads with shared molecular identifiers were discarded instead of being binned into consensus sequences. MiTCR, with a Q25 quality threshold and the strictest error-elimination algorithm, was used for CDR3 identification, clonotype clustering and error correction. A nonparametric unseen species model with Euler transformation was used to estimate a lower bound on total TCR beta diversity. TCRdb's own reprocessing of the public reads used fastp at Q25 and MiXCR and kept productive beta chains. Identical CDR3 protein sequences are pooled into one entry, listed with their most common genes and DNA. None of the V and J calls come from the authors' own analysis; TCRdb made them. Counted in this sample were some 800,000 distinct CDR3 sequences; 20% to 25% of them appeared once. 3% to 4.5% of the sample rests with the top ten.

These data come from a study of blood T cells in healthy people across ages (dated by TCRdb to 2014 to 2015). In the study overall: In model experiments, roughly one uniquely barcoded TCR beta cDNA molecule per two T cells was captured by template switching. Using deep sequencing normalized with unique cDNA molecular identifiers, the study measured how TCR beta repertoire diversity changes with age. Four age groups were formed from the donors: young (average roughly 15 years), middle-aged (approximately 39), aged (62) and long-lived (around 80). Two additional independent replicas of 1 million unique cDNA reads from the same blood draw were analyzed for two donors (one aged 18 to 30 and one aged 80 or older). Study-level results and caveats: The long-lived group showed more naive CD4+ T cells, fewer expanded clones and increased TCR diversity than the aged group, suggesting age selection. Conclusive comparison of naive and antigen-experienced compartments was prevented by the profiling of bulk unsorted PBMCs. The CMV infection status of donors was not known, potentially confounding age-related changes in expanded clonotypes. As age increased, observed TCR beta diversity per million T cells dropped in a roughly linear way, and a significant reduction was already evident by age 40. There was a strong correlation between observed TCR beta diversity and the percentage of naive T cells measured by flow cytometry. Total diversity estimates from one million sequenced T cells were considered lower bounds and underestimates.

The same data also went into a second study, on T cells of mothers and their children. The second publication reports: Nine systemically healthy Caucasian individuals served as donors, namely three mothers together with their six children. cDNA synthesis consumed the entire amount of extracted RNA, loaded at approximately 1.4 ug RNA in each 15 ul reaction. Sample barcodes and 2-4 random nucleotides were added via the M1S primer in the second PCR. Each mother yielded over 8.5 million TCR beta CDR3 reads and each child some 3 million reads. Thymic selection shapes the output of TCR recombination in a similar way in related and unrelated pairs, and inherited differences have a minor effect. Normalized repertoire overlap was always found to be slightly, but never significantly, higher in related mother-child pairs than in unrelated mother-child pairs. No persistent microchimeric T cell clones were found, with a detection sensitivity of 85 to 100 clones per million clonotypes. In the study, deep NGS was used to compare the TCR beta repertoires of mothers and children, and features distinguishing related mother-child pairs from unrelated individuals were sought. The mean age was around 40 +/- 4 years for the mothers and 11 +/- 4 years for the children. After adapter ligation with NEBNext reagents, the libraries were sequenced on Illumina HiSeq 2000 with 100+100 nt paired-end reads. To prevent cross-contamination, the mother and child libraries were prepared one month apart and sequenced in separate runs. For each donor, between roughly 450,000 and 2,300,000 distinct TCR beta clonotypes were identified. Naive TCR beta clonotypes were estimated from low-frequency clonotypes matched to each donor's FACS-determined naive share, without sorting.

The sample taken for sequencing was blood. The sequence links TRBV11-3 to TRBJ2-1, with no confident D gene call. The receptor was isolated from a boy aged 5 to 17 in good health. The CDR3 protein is CASSSRSSAGYNEQFF. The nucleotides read TGTGCCAGCAGCTCACGAAGTTCTGCTGGCTACAATGAGCAGTTCTTC.